Below, 7 T cell receptor beta chains from the same sample are listed, as sequenced in a study of shared clonotypes between healthy human individuals. The assay was immunoSEQ multiplex PCR, and TCRdb's table has in-frame clones only and misses some. The sample includes more than 1,200,000 clones, approximately 98.5% of them seen just once. Sequenced sample: naive CD4+ T cells sorted from blood. Subset of the sample: CD45RA+ positively selected. Receptors originate from a young man in good health.

The chain couples TRBV27 to TRBJ2-5; D uncertain. The CDR3 covers 19 residues. Germline CDR1 reads MNHEY; CDR2 reads SMNVEV (reference sequence). V lost 2 bases to trimming and J lost 0 bases, with 22 bases between them. CDR3 residues: CASSLLPMVRVPNQETQYF. As DNA, the CDR3 is TGTGCCAGCAGTTTACTCCCGATGGTTCGGGTCCCTAACCAAGAGACCCAGTACTTC.

The V call is TRBV14, the J call TRBJ2-1; no definite D call. V lost 0 bases, J lost 7 bases, and 13 bases lay in between. The CDR3 sequence is 15 residues long. CDR1 is SGHDN and CDR2 is FVKESK in the germline V gene. The CDR3 DNA follows: TGTGCCAGCAGCCAAGACCCTCCTACCTGGAATGAGCAGTTCTTC. It specifies CASSQDPPTWNEQFF.

V gene TRBV19 combines with J gene TRBJ1-5; D is ambiguous. Germline V gene data show CDR1 as LNHDA and CDR2 as SQIVND (reference sequence). The germline V and J ends were trimmed by 4 bases and 0 bases, with 13 bases remaining between them. The CDR3 is made up of 16 amino acids. The CDR3 is CASSREWSYSNQPQHF. DNA of the CDR3: TGTGCCAGTAGTAGGGAATGGTCTTATAGCAATCAGCCCCAGCATTTT.

The genes are TRBV7-9 and TRBJ2-1, with 7 bases aligning to TRBD2. The CDR3 runs to 15 residues. The V and J ends lost 4 bases and 9 bases, in that order; junction bases with no gene match: 12. Per the germline V gene, CDR1 is SEHNR and CDR2 is FQNEAQ (reference sequence). The CDR3 spells CASSWDLREIREQFF. The CDR3 DNA follows: TGTGCCAGCAGCTGGGACTTGCGGGAGATTCGTGAGCAGTTCTTC.

The chain couples TRBV18 to TRBJ2-2, with D possibly called TRBD1 or TRBD2 (5 bases each). From germline, CDR1 is KGHSH and CDR2 LQKENI. There are 17 residues in the CDR3. Trimming took 1 base from V and 0 from J, leaving 12 bases between them. The DNA for the CDR3 is TGTGCCAGCTCACCACTCCGACAGCGGACGAACACCGGGGAGCTGTTTTTT. It codes for CASSPLRQRTNTGELFF.

This clone was counted once. The same CDR3 is also encoded by other DNA sequences in this sample. This sequence joins TRBV28 and TRBJ2-5; D not certain. Germline V CDR1 and CDR2: MDHEN, SYDVKM. CDR3 size: 13 residues. V was shortened by 3 bases and J by 5 bases, with 10 bases between the two germline ends. The CDR3 region is CASSFPPRETQYF. The CDR3 region has the DNA TGTGCCAGCAGTTTCCCTCCCCGGGAGACCCAGTACTTC.

The V gene is TRBV9, the J gene TRBJ2-1; D not resolved. Germline values: CDR1 SGDLS, CDR2 YYNGEE. CDR3 length: 18 amino acids. The germline V and J ends were trimmed by 1 base and 3 bases, with 20 bases remaining between them. The CDR3 reads CASSVQTNTLGNYNEQFF. For the CDR3, the DNA is TGTGCCAGCAGCGTACAGACCAATACGCTTGGGAACTACAATGAGCAGTTCTTC.